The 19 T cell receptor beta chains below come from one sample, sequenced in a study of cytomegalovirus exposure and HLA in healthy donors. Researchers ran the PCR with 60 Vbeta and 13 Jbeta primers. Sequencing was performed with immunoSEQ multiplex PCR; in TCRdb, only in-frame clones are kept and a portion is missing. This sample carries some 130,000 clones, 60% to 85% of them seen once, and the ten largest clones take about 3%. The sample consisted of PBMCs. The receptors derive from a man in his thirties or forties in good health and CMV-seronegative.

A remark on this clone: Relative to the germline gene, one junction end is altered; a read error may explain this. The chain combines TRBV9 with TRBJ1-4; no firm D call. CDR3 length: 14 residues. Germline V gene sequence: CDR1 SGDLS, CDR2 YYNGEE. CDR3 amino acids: CAGSETPTNEKLFF. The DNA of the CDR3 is TGTGCCGGCAGCGAGACACCAACTAATGAAAAACTGTTTTTT. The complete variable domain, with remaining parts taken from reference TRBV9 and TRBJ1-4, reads DSGVTQTPKHLITATGQRVTLRCSPRSGDLSVYWYQQSLDQGLQFLIQYYNGEERAKGNILERFSAQQFPDLHSELNLSSLELGDSALYFCAGSETPTNEKLFFGSGTQLSVL.

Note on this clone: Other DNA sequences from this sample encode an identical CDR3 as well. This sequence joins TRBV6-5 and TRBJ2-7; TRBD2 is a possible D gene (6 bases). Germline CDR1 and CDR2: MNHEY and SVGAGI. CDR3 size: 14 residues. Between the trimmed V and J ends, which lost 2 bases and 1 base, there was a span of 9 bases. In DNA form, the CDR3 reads TGTGCCAGCAGTTACGGAGGAGGGTCCTACGAGCAGTACTTC. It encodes CASSYGGGSYEQYF.

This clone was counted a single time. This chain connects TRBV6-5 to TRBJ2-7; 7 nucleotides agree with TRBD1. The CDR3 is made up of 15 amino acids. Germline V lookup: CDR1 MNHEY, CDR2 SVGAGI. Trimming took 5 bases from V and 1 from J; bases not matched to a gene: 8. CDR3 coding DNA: TGTGCCAGCAGTACCCCTCGACAGGGATCCTACGAGCAGTACTTC. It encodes CASSTPRQGSYEQYF.

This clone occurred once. CDR3 nucleotides: TGTGCCAGTAGCCAGGGGGAGCATCAGCCCCAGCATTTT. Translated, it gives CASSQGEHQPQHF. The chain uses TRBV19 and TRBJ1-5; 7 bases align to TRBD1. From germline, CDR1 is LNHDA and CDR2 SQIVND (reference sequence). The CDR3 extends over 13 amino acids. V lost 6 bases and J lost 5; bases outside the gene matches: 4.

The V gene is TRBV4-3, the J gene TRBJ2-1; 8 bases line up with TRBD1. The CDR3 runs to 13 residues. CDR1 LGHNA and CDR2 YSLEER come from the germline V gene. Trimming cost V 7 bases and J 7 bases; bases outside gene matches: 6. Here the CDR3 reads CASKATGANEQFF. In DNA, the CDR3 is TGCGCCAGCAAAGCGACAGGGGCGAATGAGCAGTTCTTC.

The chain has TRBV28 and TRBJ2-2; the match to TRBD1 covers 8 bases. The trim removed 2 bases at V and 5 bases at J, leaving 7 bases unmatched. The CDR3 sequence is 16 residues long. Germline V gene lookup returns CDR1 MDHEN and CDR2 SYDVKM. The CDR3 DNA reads TGTGCCAGCAGTTTAGAGCCGAGACAGGGGACCGGGGAGCTGTTTTTT. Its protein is CASSLEPRQGTGELFF.

CDR3 in amino acids: CASSADRVRNQPQHF. For the CDR3, the DNA is TGTGCCAGCAGTGCGGACAGGGTGCGCAATCAGCCCCAGCATTTT. J is TRBJ1-5 and V is TRBV6-6, with 8 bases lining up with TRBD1. J gave up 2 bases and V 5 bases, and 5 bases lay outside the gene matches. Germline CDR1 and CDR2: MNHNY and SVGAGI (reference sequence). The CDR3 is 15 amino acids.

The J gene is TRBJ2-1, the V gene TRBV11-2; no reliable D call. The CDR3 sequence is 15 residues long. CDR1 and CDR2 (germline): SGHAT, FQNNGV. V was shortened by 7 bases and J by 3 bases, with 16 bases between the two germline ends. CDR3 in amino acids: CASTVTGRYYNEQFF. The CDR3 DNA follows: TGTGCCAGCACTGTAACTGGTCGATACTACAATGAGCAGTTCTTC.

The CDR3 region has the DNA TGTGCCAGCAGCTTACTTTATGAGCAGTTCTTC. As protein: CASSLLYEQFF. V gene TRBV7-8 combines with J gene TRBJ2-1, with D unresolved. V was shortened by 2 bases and J by 8 bases, with 4 bases between the two germline ends. CDR1 and CDR2 (germline): SGHVS, FQNEAQ. The CDR3 has 11 residues.

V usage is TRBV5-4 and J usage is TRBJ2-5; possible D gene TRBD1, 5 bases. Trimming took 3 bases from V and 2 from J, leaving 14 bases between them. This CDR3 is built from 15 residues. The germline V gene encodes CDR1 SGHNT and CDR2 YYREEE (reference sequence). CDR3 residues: CASSSNTGLQETQYF. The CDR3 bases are TGTGCCAGCAGCTCCAATACAGGCCTACAAGAGACCCAGTACTTC.

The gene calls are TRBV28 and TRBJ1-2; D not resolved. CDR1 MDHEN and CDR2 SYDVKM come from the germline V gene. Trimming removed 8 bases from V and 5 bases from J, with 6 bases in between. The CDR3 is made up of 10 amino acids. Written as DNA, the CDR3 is TGTGCCAGCTTCTATTATGGCTACACCTTC. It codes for CASFYYGYTF.

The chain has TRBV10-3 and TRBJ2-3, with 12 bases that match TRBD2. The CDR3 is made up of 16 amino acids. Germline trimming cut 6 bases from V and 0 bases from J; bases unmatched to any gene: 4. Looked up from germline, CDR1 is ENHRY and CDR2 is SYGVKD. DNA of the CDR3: TGTGCCATCAGGTGGACTAGCGGGACTAGCACAGATACGCAGTATTTT. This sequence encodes CAIRWTSGTSTDTQYF.

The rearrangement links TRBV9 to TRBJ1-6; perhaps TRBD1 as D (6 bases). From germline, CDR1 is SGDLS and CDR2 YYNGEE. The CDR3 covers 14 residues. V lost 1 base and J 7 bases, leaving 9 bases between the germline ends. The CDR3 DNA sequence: TGTGCCAGCAGCGTACAGGGGACGAATTCACCCCTCCACTTT. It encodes CASSVQGTNSPLHF.

CDR3 DNA sequence: TGTGCCAGCAGTCCTCACCGGAGCACAGATACGCAGTATTTT. As protein: CASSPHRSTDTQYF. V is TRBV7-2 and J is TRBJ2-3; no clear D. The germline V gene encodes CDR1 SGHTA and CDR2 FQGNSA. This CDR3 region has 14 residues. Trimming pared 6 bases from V and 0 bases from J, leaving 10 bases between.

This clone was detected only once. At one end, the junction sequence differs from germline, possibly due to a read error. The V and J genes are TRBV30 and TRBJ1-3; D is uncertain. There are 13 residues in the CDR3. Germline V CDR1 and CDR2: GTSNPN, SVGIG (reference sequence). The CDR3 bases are TGTGCCTGGAGTTCAGGTGGAGGAAGCACCATATATTTT. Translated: CAWSSGGGSTIYF.

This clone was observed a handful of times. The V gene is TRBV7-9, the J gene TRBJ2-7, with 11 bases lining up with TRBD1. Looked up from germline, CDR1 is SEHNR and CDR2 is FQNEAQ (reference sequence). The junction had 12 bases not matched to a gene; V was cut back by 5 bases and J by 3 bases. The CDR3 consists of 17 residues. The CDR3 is CASSQDRGRTSNYEQYF. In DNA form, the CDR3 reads TGTGCCAGCAGCCAGGACAGGGGGCGAACGTCAAACTACGAGCAGTACTTC.

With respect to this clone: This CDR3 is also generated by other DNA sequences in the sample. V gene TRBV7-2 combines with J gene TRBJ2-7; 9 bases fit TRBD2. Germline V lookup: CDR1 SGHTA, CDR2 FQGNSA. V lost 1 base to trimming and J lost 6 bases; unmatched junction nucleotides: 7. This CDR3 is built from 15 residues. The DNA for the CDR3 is TGTGCCAGCAGCTTAGGCTTAGCGGGAGTATTCGAGCAGTACTTC. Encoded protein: CASSLGLAGVFEQYF.

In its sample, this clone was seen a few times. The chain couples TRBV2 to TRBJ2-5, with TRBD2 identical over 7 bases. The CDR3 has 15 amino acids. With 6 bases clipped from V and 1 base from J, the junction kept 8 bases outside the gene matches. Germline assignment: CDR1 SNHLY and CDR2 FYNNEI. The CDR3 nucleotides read TGTGCCAGCAGGGTGGGTTCGGGGGGCCAAGAGACCCAGTACTTC. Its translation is CASRVGSGGQETQYF.

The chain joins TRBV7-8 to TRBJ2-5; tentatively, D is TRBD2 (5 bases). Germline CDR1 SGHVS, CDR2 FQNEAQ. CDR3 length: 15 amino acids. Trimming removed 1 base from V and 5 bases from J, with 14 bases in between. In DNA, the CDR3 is TGTGCCAGCAGCTTAGAAGCAGAGGGTATTGAGACCCAGTACTTC. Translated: CASSLEAEGIETQYF.